These T cell receptor beta chains were read from a single sample in a study of blood T cell repertoires in COVID-19. Measured with immunoSEQ multiplex PCR; TCRdb has only the in-frame clones, and not every one. The sample shows about 270,000 clones, 83% of them seen only once. Sequencing input: peripheral blood. The source of these receptors is a woman aged 50 to 60 who had recovered from COVID-19. The CDR3 runs from the conserved cysteine through the conserved F or W. A D gene is named only where the DNA matches it firmly. Size tells how often a clone was seen (once, few, many) or the class of an expanded clone, and some rows leave it out.

j_call d_call v_call clone_size cdr3_aa cdr3_nt
TRBJ1-2 TRBD1 TRBV24-1 NA CATSDWGQGRGYTF TGTGCCACCAGTGACTGGGGACAGGGGAGAGGCTACACCTTC
TRBJ1-6 NA TRBV5-4 once CASSTGQSFHNSPLHF TGTGCCAGCAGCACCGGACAGAGTTTCCATAATTCACCCCTCCACTTT
TRBJ2-1 TRBD2 TRBV19 NA CASTATSVYNEQFF TGTGCCAGTACCGCGACTAGCGTGTACAATGAGCAGTTCTTC
TRBJ1-2 NA TRBV7-2 NA CASSAGQRYGYTF TGTGCCAGCAGCGCCGGACAGCGCTATGGCTACACCTTC
TRBJ2-3 NA TRBV5-4 few CASSTQGRSTDTQYF TGTGCCAGCAGTACACAGGGCCGCAGCACAGATACGCAGTATTTT
TRBJ1-6 NA TRBV1 once CTSSQEQGLPYNSPLHF TGCACCAGCAGCCAAGAACAGGGGCTTCCCTATAATTCACCCCTCCACTTT
TRBJ2-7 NA TRBV27 NA CASSLRTGGESGRSYEQYF TGTGCCAGCAGTTTACGGACAGGGGGTGAAAGCGGGAGGTCCTACGAGCAGTACTTC
TRBJ2-7 NA TRBV30 NA CAWKVGGGNEQYF TGTGCCTGGAAGGTGGGCGGGGGCAACGAGCAGTACTTC
TRBJ1-2 NA TRBV5-1 few CASRIRWRGTDYGYTF TGCGCCAGCAGGATCCGGTGGAGGGGTACAGACTATGGCTACACCTTC
TRBJ1-3 NA TRBV6-5 NA CASRGGFGLHF TGTGCCAGCAGGGGAGGATTTGGTTTGCATTTT
TRBJ1-2 TRBD1 TRBV28 few CATTGGLGYTF TGTGCCACCACAGGGGGGTTAGGCTACACCTTC
TRBJ1-2 TRBD1 TRBV28 NA CASSLGFGQANYGYTF TGTGCCAGCAGTTTAGGGTTTGGACAGGCAAACTATGGCTACACCTTC
TRBJ2-3 TRBD2 TRBV27 NA CASSLFSGGGDTQYF TGTGCCAGCAGTTTATTCTCCGGGGGGGGAGATACGCAGTATTTT
TRBJ2-7 TRBD2 TRBV7-2 NA CASSFGSGGAYEQYF TGTGCCAGCAGCTTTGGTAGCGGGGGGGCATACGAGCAGTACTTC
TRBJ2-1 NA TRBV4-3 NA CASSQDGRGSSYNEQFF TGCGCCAGCAGCCAAGATGGGCGGGGAAGCTCCTACAATGAGCAGTTCTTC
TRBJ1-2 TRBD1 TRBV24-1 NA CATSDRATYGYTF TGTGCCACCTCGGACAGGGCAACGTATGGCTACACCTTC
TRBJ1-5 TRBD1 TRBV19 NA CASSAGGRSNQPQHF TGTGCCAGTAGTGCAGGGGGCAGGAGCAATCAGCCCCAGCATTTT
TRBJ2-1 NA TRBV18 NA CASSPRTAENEQFF TGTGCCAGCTCACCTCGGACAGCGGAAAATGAGCAGTTCTTC
TRBJ1-3 TRBD1 TRBV7-9 NA CASSLGTGGNTIYF TGTGCCAGCAGCTTAGGGACAGGTGGAAACACCATATATTTT
TRBJ2-5 NA TRBV7-9 NA CASSPFQETQYF TGTGCCAGCAGCCCTTTTCAAGAGACCCAGTACTTC
TRBJ1-2 NA TRBV11-2 NA CASSLGGQSILLYGYTF TGTGCCAGCAGCTTAGGAGGACAGAGTATTCTCCTCTATGGCTACACCTTC
TRBJ2-7 TRBD2 TRBV3-1/TRBV3-2 once CASSQVSGGEQYF TGTGCCAGCAGCCAAGTTTCGGGAGGGGAGCAGTACTTC
TRBJ1-5 TRBD1 TRBV5-1 NA CASSLTGQFNQPQHF TGCGCCAGCAGCTTGACGGGACAGTTCAATCAGCCCCAGCATTTT
TRBJ1-5 NA TRBV9 few CASSVTGREPQHF TGTGCCAGCAGCGTTACGGGGAGGGAGCCCCAGCATTTT
TRBJ2-1 NA TRBV5-4 NA CASSRSTSGAYNEQFF TGTGCCAGCAGCCGTAGTACTAGTGGGGCCTACAATGAGCAGTTCTTC
TRBJ1-4 NA TRBV7-3 NA CASSPSGGANEKLFF TGTGCCAGCAGCCCCTCGGGGGGGGCTAATGAAAAACTGTTTTTT
TRBJ2-6 NA TRBV4-3 NA CASSPFHQGGGANVLTF TGCGCCAGCAGCCCGTTTCACCAGGGGGGCGGGGCCAACGTCCTGACTTTC
TRBJ2-1 TRBD2 TRBV9 NA CASSVSGGYYNEQFF TGTGCCAGCAGCGTTAGCGGGGGGTATTACAATGAGCAGTTCTTC
TRBJ2-3 TRBD2 TRBV4-1 NA CASTLAGGSTDTQYF TGCGCCAGCACCTTAGCGGGGGGAAGCACAGATACGCAGTATTTT
TRBJ1-5 NA TRBV6-1 NA CASSEQTYSNQPQHF TGTGCCAGCAGTGAACAGACTTATAGCAATCAGCCCCAGCATTTT
TRBJ1-1 NA TRBV12-3/TRBV12-4 few CASSPQGFTEAFF TGTGCCAGCAGTCCACAGGGATTCACTGAAGCTTTCTTT
TRBJ2-2 TRBD1 TRBV28 NA CASSLKQGVSTGELFF TGTGCCAGCAGTTTGAAACAGGGGGTGTCGACCGGGGAGCTGTTTTTT
TRBJ1-1 NA TRBV18 few CASSLASGVGNTEAFF TGTGCCAGCTCACTAGCCTCAGGGGTCGGGAACACTGAAGCTTTCTTT
TRBJ1-2 NA TRBV9 NA CASSVDKRMTANPYGYTF TGTGCCAGCAGCGTAGACAAAAGGATGACAGCCAACCCCTATGGCTACACCTTC
TRBJ2-1 NA TRBV21-1 NA CASSALRGPIYNEQFF TGTGCCAGCAGCGCGCTGAGGGGGCCGATCTACAATGAGCAGTTCTTC
TRBJ2-2 NA TRBV4-3 NA CASSQTDTGELFF TGCGCCAGCAGCCAAACTGACACCGGGGAGCTGTTTTTT
TRBJ2-7 TRBD2 TRBV28 NA CASSLFHKQGDPTSGRGSEQYF TGTGCCAGCAGTTTATTCCATAAGCAGGGTGACCCGACTAGCGGGAGGGGGAGCGAGCAGTACTTC
TRBJ1-5 NA TRBV6-2/TRBV6-3 NA CASSYGAGDQPQHF TGTGCCAGCAGTTACGGGGCAGGGGATCAGCCCCAGCATTTT
TRBJ1-3 TRBD1 TRBV28 NA CASRPDRGLHGGNTIYF TGTGCCAGCAGACCCGACAGGGGGCTCCACGGTGGAAACACCATATATTTT
TRBJ1-2 NA TRBV5-4 NA CASSLPGIYGYTF TGTGCCAGCAGCTTGCCGGGGATCTATGGCTACACCTTC
TRBJ2-6 NA TRBV28 NA CAHAVSGANVLTF TGTGCCCACGCAGTCTCTGGGGCCAACGTCCTGACTTTC
TRBJ2-2 NA TRBV6-2/TRBV6-3 NA CASSYPLGKNTGELFF TGTGCCAGCAGTTACCCCCTTGGCAAGAACACCGGGGAGCTGTTTTTT
TRBJ1-6 NA TRBV6-5 NA CASRGGGTSSPLHF TGTGCCAGCAGGGGTGGGGGCACATCTTCACCCCTCCACTTT
TRBJ1-5 NA TRBV28 few CASSFRGWSNQPQHF TGTGCCAGCAGTTTTAGGGGTTGGAGCAATCAGCCCCAGCATTTT
TRBJ2-1 NA TRBV7-9 few CASSLHGGLHNEQFF TGTGCCAGCAGCTTACATGGCGGACTCCACAATGAGCAGTTCTTC